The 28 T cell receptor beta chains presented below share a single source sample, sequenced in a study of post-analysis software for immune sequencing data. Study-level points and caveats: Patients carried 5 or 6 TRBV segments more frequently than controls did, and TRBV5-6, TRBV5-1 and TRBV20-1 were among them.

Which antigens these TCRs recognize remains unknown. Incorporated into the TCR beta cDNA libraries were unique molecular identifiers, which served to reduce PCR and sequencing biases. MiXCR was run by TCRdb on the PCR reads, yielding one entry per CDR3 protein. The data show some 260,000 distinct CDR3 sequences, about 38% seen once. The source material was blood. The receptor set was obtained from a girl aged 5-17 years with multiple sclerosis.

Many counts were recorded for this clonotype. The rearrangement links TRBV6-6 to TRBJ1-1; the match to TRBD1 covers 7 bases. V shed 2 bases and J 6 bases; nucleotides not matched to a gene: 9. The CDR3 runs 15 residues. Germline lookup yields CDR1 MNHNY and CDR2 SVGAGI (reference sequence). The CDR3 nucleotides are TGTGCCAGCAGTTACCCCGGAACAGGGGCCCCTGAAGCTTTCTTT. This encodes CASSYPGTGAPEAFF.

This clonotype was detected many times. The CDR3 sequence: CASRGRAGQYF. Here the CDR3 DNA reads TGTGCCAGCAGAGGCAGGGCTGGGCAGTACTTC. The V call is TRBV6-5, the J call TRBJ2-4; possible D gene TRBD1, 5 bases. The CDR3 contains 11 residues. Trimming removed 6 bases from V and 13 bases from J, with 13 bases in between. In germline, CDR1 is MNHEY, CDR2 SVGAGI.

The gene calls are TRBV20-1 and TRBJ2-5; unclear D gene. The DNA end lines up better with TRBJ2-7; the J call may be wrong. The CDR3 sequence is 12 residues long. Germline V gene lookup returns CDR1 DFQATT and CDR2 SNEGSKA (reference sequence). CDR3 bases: TGCAGTGCTAGGACAAAAACCTACGAGCAGTACTTC. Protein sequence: CSARTKTYEQYF.

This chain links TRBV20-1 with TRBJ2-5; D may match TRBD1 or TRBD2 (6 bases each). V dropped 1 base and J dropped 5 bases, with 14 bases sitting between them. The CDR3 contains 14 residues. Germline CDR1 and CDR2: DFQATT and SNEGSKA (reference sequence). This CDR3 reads CSARGRGREETQYF. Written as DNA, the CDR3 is TGCAGTGCTAGAGGACGGGGGCGCGAGGAGACCCAGTACTTC.

DNA for the CDR3: TGTGCCAGCAGCCGCGGAGGGCCGACTATAAATGAGCAGTTCTTC. It encodes CASSRGGPTINEQFF. This chain links TRBV3-1 with TRBJ2-1; D may be TRBD2 (6 bases). The V end lost 4 bases, the J end lost 7 bases, and 17 bases lay between the germline ends. The CDR3 covers 15 residues. Per the germline V gene, CDR1 is LGHDT and CDR2 is YNNKEL (reference sequence).

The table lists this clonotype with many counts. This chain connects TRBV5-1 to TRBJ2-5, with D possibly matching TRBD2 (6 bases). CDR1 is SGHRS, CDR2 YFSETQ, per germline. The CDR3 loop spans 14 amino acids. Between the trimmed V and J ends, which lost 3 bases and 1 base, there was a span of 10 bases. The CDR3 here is CASSYTSRQETQYF. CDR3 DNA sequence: TGCGCCAGCAGCTATACTAGCCGCCAAGAGACCCAGTACTTC.

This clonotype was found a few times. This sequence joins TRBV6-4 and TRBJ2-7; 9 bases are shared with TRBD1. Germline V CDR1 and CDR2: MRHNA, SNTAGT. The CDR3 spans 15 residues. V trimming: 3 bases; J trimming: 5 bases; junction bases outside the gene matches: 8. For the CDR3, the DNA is TGTGCCAGCAGTGAGAAGACAGGGGGAAACAACGAGCAGTACTTC. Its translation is CASSEKTGGNNEQYF.

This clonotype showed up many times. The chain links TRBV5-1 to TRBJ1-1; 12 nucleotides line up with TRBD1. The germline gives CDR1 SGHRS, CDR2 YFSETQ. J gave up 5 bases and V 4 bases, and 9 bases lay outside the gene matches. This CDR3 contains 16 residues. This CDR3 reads CASSPAGQGARTEAFF. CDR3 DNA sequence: TGCGCCAGCAGCCCCGCGGGACAGGGGGCAAGGACTGAAGCTTTCTTT.

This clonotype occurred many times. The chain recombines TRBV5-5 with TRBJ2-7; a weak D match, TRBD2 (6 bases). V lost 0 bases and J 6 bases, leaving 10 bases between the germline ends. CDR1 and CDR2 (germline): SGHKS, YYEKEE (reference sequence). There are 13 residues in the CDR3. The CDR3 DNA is TGTGCCAGCAGCTTGGTAGGGGACTTCGAGCAGTACTTC. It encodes CASSLVGDFEQYF.

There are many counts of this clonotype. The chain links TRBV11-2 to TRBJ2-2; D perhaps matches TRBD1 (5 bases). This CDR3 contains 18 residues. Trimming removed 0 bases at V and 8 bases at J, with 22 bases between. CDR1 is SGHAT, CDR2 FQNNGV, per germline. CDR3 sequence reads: CASSLEFGQGSLSGELFF. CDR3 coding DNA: TGTGCCAGCAGCTTAGAGTTTGGGCAGGGATCTCTTTCGGGGGAGCTGTTTTTT.

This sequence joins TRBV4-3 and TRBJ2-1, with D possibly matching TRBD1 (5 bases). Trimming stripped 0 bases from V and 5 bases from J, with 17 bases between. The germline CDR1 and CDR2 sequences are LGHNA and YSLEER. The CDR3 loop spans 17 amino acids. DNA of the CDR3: TGCGCCAGCAGCCAAGAAGTGCTCGGACATCTCCACAATGAGCAGTTCTTC. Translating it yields CASSQEVLGHLHNEQFF.

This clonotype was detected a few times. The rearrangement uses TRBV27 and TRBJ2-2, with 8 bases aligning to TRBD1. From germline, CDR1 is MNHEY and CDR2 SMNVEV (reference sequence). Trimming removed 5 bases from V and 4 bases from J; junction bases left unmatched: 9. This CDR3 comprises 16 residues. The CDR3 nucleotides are TGTGCCAGCAGTGCGACCCAGGGGGCGAGCACCGGGGAGCTGTTTTTT. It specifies CASSATQGASTGELFF.

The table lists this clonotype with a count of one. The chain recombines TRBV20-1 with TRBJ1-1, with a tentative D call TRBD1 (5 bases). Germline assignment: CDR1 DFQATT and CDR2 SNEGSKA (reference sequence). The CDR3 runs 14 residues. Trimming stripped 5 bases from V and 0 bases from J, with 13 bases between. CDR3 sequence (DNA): TGCAGTGCTCGCCAGGGACTAATGAACACTGAAGCTTTCTTT. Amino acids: CSARQGLMNTEAFF.

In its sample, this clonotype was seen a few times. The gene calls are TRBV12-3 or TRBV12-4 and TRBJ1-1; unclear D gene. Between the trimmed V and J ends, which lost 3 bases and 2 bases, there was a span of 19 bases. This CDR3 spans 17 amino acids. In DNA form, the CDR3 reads TGTGCCAGCAGTTTGTTTTTTGCGTCGTCCTTAAACACTGAAGCTTTCTTT. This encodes CASSLFFASSLNTEAFF.

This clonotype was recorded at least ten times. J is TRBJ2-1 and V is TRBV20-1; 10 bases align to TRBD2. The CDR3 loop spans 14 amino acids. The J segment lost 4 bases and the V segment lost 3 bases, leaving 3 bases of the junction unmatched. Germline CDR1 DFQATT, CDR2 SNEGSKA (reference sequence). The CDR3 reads CSASIAGGYNEQFF. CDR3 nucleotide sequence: TGCAGTGCTAGTATAGCGGGGGGTTACAATGAGCAGTTCTTC.

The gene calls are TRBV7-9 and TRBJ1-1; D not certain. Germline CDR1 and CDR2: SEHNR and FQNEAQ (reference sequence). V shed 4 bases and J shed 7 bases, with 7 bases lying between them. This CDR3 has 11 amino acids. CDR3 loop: CASSWWNEAFF. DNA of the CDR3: TGTGCCAGCAGCTGGTGGAATGAAGCTTTCTTT.

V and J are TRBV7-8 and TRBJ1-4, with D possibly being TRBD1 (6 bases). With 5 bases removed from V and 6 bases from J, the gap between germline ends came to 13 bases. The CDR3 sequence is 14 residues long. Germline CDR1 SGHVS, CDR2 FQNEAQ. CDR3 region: CASSARGIDEKLFF. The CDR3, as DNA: TGTGCCAGCAGCGCCAGGGGAATTGATGAAAAACTGTTTTTT.

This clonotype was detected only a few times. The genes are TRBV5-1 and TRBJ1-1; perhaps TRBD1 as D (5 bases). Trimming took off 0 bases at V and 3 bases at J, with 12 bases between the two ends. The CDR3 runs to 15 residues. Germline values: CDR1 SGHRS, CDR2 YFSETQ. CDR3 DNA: TGCGCCAGCAGCTTGGGGGGCAGGGCCTACACTGAAGCTTTCTTT. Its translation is CASSLGGRAYTEAFF.

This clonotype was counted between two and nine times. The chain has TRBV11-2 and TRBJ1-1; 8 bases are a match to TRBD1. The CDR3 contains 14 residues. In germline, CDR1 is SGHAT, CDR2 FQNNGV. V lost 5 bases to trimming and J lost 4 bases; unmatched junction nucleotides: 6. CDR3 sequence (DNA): TGTGCCAGCAGCGCCCGAACAGGGGGCACTGAAGCTTTCTTT. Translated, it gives CASSARTGGTEAFF.

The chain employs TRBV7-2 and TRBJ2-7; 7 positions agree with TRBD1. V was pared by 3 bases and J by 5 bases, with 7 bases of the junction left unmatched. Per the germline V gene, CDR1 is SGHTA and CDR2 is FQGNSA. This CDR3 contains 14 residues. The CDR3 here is CASSFRQGKNEQYF. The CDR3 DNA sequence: TGTGCCAGCAGCTTTAGACAGGGAAAAAACGAGCAGTACTTC.

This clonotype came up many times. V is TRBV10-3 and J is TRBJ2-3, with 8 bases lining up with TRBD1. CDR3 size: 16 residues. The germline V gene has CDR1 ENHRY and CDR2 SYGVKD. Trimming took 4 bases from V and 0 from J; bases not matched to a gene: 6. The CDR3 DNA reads TGTGCCATCAGTGGACAGGGGTCCCCTAGCACAGATACGCAGTATTTT. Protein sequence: CAISGQGSPSTDTQYF.

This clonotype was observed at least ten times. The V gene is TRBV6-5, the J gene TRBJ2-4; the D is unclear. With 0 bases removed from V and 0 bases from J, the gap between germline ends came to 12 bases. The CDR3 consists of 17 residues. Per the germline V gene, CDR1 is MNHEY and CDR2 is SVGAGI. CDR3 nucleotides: TGTGCCAGCAGTTACTCGACTGAGAGTCTAGCCAAAAACATTCAGTACTTC. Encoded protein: CASSYSTESLAKNIQYF.

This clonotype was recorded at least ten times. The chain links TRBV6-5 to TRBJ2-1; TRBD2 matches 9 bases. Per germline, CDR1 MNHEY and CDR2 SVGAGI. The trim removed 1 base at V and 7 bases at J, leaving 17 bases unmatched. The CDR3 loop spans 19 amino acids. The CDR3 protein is CASSYYTGRLAAAPNEQFF. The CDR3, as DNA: TGTGCCAGCAGTTACTACACAGGGAGACTAGCGGCCGCCCCTAATGAGCAGTTCTTC.

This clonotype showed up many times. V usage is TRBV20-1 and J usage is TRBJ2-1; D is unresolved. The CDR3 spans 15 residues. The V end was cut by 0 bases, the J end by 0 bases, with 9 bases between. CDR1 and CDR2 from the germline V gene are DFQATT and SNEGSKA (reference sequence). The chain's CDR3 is CSARDLEISYNEQFF. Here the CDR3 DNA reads TGCAGTGCTAGAGATCTAGAGATCTCCTACAATGAGCAGTTCTTC.

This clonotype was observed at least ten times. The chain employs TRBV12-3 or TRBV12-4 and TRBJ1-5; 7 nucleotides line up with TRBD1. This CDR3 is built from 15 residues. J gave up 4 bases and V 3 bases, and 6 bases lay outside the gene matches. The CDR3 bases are TGTGCCAGCAGTTTTACCCAGGGGGGAAATCAGCCCCAGCATTTT. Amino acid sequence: CASSFTQGGNQPQHF.

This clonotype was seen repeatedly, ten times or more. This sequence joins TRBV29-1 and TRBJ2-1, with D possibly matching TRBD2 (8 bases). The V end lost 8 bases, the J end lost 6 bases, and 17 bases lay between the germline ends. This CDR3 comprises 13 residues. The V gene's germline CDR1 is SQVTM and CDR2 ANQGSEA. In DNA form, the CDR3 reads TGCAGCCGGGGGGGGGCAGGGGGCAATGAGCAGTTCTTC. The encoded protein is CSRGGAGGNEQFF.

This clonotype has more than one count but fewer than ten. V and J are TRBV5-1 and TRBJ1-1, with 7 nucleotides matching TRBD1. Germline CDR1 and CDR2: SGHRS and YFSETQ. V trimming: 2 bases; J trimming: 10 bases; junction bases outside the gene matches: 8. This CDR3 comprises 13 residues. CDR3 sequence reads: CASSFTGDRVAFF. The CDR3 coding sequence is TGCGCCAGCAGCTTTACAGGGGATCGCGTAGCTTTCTTT.

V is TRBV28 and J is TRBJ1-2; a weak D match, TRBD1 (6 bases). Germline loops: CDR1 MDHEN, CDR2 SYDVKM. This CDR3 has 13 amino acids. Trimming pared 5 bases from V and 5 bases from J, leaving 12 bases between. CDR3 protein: CASSLGQQYGYTF. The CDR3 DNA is TGTGCCAGCAGTCTTGGACAGCAGTATGGCTACACCTTC.